This TCR beta chain was captured by sequencing in a study of cytomegalovirus exposure and HLA in healthy donors. The overall study: A prior study identified 117 million unique TCR beta sequences from roughly 180 million T cells. Study findings and constraints: A later analysis revealed that TCR association rates differed between HLA loci, peaking at DRB1 and bottoming out at HLA-C.

As regards this clone: The antigen remains unidentified.

This CDR3 spans 14 amino acids. V was pared by 5 bases and J by 6 bases, with 2 bases of the junction left unmatched. The germline V gene has CDR1 LNHDA and CDR2 SQIVND (reference sequence). PCR was performed using 60 Vbeta and 13 Jbeta primers. Using immunoSEQ multiplex PCR, the repertoire was profiled, and TCRdb retains in-frame clones only, with some absent. The sample holds about 130,000 clones; around four fifths are singletons and the top ten take 1.5%. The chain has TRBV19 and TRBJ1-6; 9 nucleotides agree with TRBD1. The sequencing sample was made of PBMCs. This sequence was found in a man aged 40-55 years in good health and CMV-seronegative. The CDR3 here is CASSLTGGNSPLHF. CDR3 coding DNA: TGTGCCAGTAGTCTGACAGGGGGTAATTCACCCCTCCACTTT.